Listed here is a single TCR beta chain. Enrolment of Seattle patients took place during active infection, and they were followed longitudinally. Per the study methods: Estimated nucleated cell counts came from reference gene primer amplification. This table comes from immunoSEQ multiplex PCR, and its TCRdb copy is limited to in-frame clones, with some not included. The DNA gave D and trimming, while V, J and clone size come from that table. The table lists 150,000 to 200,000 clones, 93% of them singletons. This sample is drawn from a study of blood T cell repertoires in COVID-19. As for the study in general: The United States, Italy and Spain were the sources of the acute and convalescent COVID-19 samples. The cDNA or gDNA used as material had been derived from T cells, B-cell-depleted T cells, or PBMCs.

The ends lost 3 bases at V and 2 bases at J; junction bases unmatched: 12. This CDR3 region has 18 residues. The material sequenced was peripheral blood. The chain uses TRBV23-1 and TRBJ1-3; 8 bases align to TRBD1. TRBV23-1 falls under the ORF class, with uncertain function. The sequence was obtained from an older woman with COVID-19, enrolled during active disease. The CDR3 DNA reads TGCGCCAGCAGTCACCGGACTGGGACAGGTAGTACTGGAAACACCATATATTTT. Translating gives CASSHRTGTGSTGNTIYF.